A single sample is the source of the 14 T cell receptor beta chains below, sequenced in a study of identical twins. TCRdb called the 5' RACE reads again in MiXCR, with one record for every CDR3 protein. The sample records about 220,000 distinct CDR3 sequences, 7.5% being singletons. Another study also made use of these data, one on yellow fever vaccine responses in identical twins.

What was sequenced was CD8+ T cells sorted from blood. The receptors were sampled from a woman aged 18-29 years in good health.

This clonotype occurred a few times. The chain uses TRBV28 and TRBJ2-2; TRBD2 agrees at 7 bases. The length of the CDR3 is 17 residues. Germline assignment: CDR1 MDHEN and CDR2 SYDVKM. With 2 bases clipped from V and 0 bases from J, the junction kept 6 bases outside the gene matches. The CDR3 loop is CASSLSGATANTGELFF. CDR3 coding DNA: TGTGCCAGCAGTTTAAGCGGGGCTACTGCGAACACCGGGGAGCTGTTTTTT.

This clonotype has a count of ten or more. The rearrangement links TRBV7-9 to TRBJ2-5, with 7 bases aligning to TRBD2. The V gene end was trimmed by 2 bases and the J gene end by 0 bases; junction bases not matched to a gene: 3. The CDR3 length is 15 residues. Germline values: CDR1 SEHNR, CDR2 FQNEAQ (reference sequence). CDR3 residues: CASSLWLADQETQYF. The CDR3 coding sequence is TGTGCCAGCAGCTTATGGCTAGCGGACCAAGAGACCCAGTACTTC.

This clonotype was seen more than once but under ten times. The chain links TRBV3-1 to TRBJ2-1; TRBD2 agrees at 9 bases. CDR1 is LGHDT and CDR2 is YNNKEL in the germline V gene (reference sequence). V was pared by 4 bases and J by 0 bases, with 13 bases of the junction left unmatched. This CDR3 is built from 19 residues. The CDR3 region is CASSLINDLAGSSYNEQFF. The CDR3 region has the DNA TGTGCCAGCAGCCTAATAAACGACCTAGCGGGGAGCTCCTACAATGAGCAGTTCTTC.

This clonotype turned up a few times. The chain employs TRBV12-3 or TRBV12-4 and TRBJ2-7; unclear D gene. The ends were cut back, 5 bases at V and 3 bases at J, with 14 bases in the middle. The CDR3 is 14 amino acids. The CDR3 is CASSPPDTHYEQYF. The CDR3 region has the DNA TGTGCCAGCAGTCCTCCCGACACCCACTACGAGCAGTACTTC.

This clonotype was seen a few times. This chain links TRBV27 with TRBJ1-2, with a tentative D call TRBD1 (6 bases). The CDR3 is 13 residues long. Germline CDR1 reads MNHEY; CDR2 reads SMNVEV (reference sequence). The V end was cut by 4 bases, the J end by 5 bases, with 11 bases between. The CDR3 here is CASSYGQSYGYTF. For the CDR3, the DNA is TGTGCCAGCAGTTACGGACAGTCGTATGGCTACACCTTC.

This clonotype occurred a few times. The CDR3 here is CASSQDTGTGELAGYTF. CDR3 bases: TGTGCCAGCAGCCAAGATACCGGGACAGGGGAATTGGCTGGCTACACCTTC. The chain links TRBV4-2 to TRBJ1-2; 10 bases fit TRBD1. CDR3 length equals 17 residues. Germline loops: CDR1 LGHNA, CDR2 YNFKEQ. V dropped 0 bases and J dropped 7; count of bases not matched to a gene: 11.

The chain joins TRBV27 to TRBJ2-6; D not certain. Germline V CDR1 and CDR2: MNHEY, SMNVEV (reference sequence). This CDR3 contains 16 residues. Trimming pared 6 bases from V and 2 bases from J, leaving 14 bases between. In nucleotides, the CDR3 is TGTGCCAGCAGCACGGGCTTCGAGCCTGGGGCCAACGTCCTGACTTTC. It encodes CASSTGFEPGANVLTF.

This clonotype came up many times. The rearrangement uses TRBV12-3 or TRBV12-4 and TRBJ2-5, with 15 bases identical to TRBD2. With 6 bases clipped from V and 7 bases from J, the junction kept 9 bases outside the gene matches. The CDR3 extends over 16 amino acids. The CDR3 region is CASRHGTSGRLVTQYF. CDR3 in DNA: TGTGCCAGCAGGCACGGGACTAGCGGGAGGTTGGTGACCCAGTACTTC.

This clonotype was recorded a few times. The chain is built from TRBV11-2 and TRBJ2-1; D is tentatively TRBD1 or TRBD2 (6 bases each). Trimming shortened V by 5 bases and J by 2 bases, and 22 bases separated the two germline ends. Germline CDR1 SGHAT, CDR2 FQNNGV. The CDR3 is made up of 18 amino acids. The CDR3 here is CASSALGGIHSTYNEQFF. The CDR3 nucleotides are TGTGCCAGCAGCGCCCTAGGGGGGATACACAGTACCTACAATGAGCAGTTCTTC.

The chain carries TRBV29-1 and TRBJ1-2, with 8 bases fitting TRBD1. The CDR3 is made up of 13 amino acids. V trimming: 8 bases; J trimming: 6 bases; junction bases outside the gene matches: 11. CDR1 and CDR2 (germline): SQVTM, ANQGSEA. CDR3 residues: CSTGQGRVDGYTF. The CDR3 DNA sequence: TGCAGCACCGGACAGGGACGAGTAGATGGCTACACCTTC.

This clonotype was recorded many times. The rearrangement joins TRBV24-1 to TRBJ2-3; 8 bases are a match to TRBD2. V was clipped by 3 bases and J by 0 bases; unmatched bases: 4. This CDR3 region has 16 residues. CDR1 and CDR2 from the germline V gene are KGHDR and SFDVKD. The CDR3 protein is CATSDPRGDSTDTQYF. The CDR3, as DNA: TGTGCCACCAGTGATCCGCGGGGGGATAGCACAGATACGCAGTATTTT.

This clonotype showed up many times. V and J are TRBV3-1 and TRBJ2-1, with D maybe TRBD2 (5 bases). Trimming cost V 6 bases and J 8 bases, with 17 bases left between them. Germline CDR1 is LGHDT and CDR2 is YNNKEL (reference sequence). This CDR3 has 14 amino acids. CDR3 sequence: CASSPVRGSDEQFF. The CDR3 region has the DNA TGTGCCAGCAGTCCCGTACGGGGATCGGATGAGCAGTTCTTC.

This chain connects TRBV7-9 to TRBJ2-1; the D gene is possibly TRBD2 (7 bases). Germline CDR1 is SEHNR and CDR2 is FQNEAQ (reference sequence). The CDR3 is 14 amino acids. V shed 5 bases and J shed 6 bases, with 14 bases lying between them. This chain's CDR3 is CASSHSGGANEQFF. The CDR3 coding sequence is TGTGCCAGCAGCCACTCTGGGGGGGCCAATGAGCAGTTCTTC.

This clonotype occurred many times. The CDR3, as DNA: TGTGCCAGCAGCTGGGGTGGCGATGAGCAGTTCTTC. Its translation: CASSWGGDEQFF. This chain links TRBV7-9 with TRBJ2-1; D remains unclear. Germline values: CDR1 SEHNR, CDR2 FQNEAQ (reference sequence). CDR3 length equals 12 residues. V lost 4 bases and J 8 bases, leaving 9 bases between the germline ends.